This TCR beta chain was captured in a study of shared clonotypes between healthy human individuals. Sequenced by immunoSEQ multiplex PCR; TCRdb stores in-frame clones only, minus some. The data hold over a million clones, with 60% to 80% observed a single time. The CDR3 length is 15 residues. Unmatched junction bases numbered 5, after V lost 4 bases and J lost 1 base. The germline gives CDR1 SGHRS, CDR2 YFSETQ. Findings of the study overall: Naive CD4 clonotypes overlapped across a few donors at approximately 5.5%.

This clone has just a few counts. Its target is not known. Material for sequencing was memory CD4+ T cells sorted from blood. Regarding subset: CD45RA-negative fraction. This clonotype was sampled from a man between 18 and 35 years old in good health. This rearrangement joins TRBV5-1 to TRBJ2-5, with TRBD1 matching over 9 bases. In nucleotides, the CDR3 is TGCGCCAGCAGCGGACAGGGGACTGGCCAAGAGACCCAGTACTTC. This encodes CASSGQGTGQETQYF.